The 27 T cell receptor beta chains in this list originate from one sample, sequenced in a study of control samples from healthy donors and cancer patients. Data came from immunoSEQ multiplex PCR; TCRdb stores just in-frame clones and leaves some out. The data contain 260,000 or so clones, approximately 80% of them singletons. Sequenced: PBMCs. These receptors all come from a woman aged 55 to 70 with lung cancer.

CDR3 nucleotides: TGTGCCAGCAGTTTAGTACCCTATAATTCACCCCTCCACTTT. Its protein product is CASSLVPYNSPLHF. The chain has TRBV27 and TRBJ1-6; no clear D gene. Germline V gene data show CDR1 as MNHEY and CDR2 as SMNVEV (reference sequence). The CDR3 length is 14 residues. Trimming removed 2 bases at V and 2 bases at J, with 4 bases between.

This chain uses TRBV14 with TRBJ2-1; 8 nucleotides line up with TRBD1. Germline CDR1 reads SGHDN; CDR2 reads FVKESK. With V trimmed by 4 bases and J by 2 bases, 10 bases remained unmatched. The CDR3 totals 17 residues. The CDR3 sequence: CASSLSGRGRTYNEQFF. Written as DNA, the CDR3 is TGTGCCAGCAGCCTGTCCGGCAGGGGGCGGACCTACAATGAGCAGTTCTTC.

The V gene is TRBV6-5, the J gene TRBJ1-3; D ambiguous. Deletions cut 0 bases from V and 2 bases from J, with 8 bases between. CDR3 length: 15 residues. Germline CDR1 MNHEY, CDR2 SVGAGI. CDR3 nucleotides: TGTGCCAGCAGTTACTCGTTTGGAACTGGAAACACCATATATTTT. It yields the protein CASSYSFGTGNTIYF.

The J gene is TRBJ2-1, the V gene TRBV27; 15 nucleotides agree with TRBD2. The CDR3 consists of 16 residues. After removal of 6 bases from V and 10 bases from J, the junction contained 10 bases not matched to a gene. Germline CDR1 MNHEY, CDR2 SMNVEV (reference sequence). CDR3 sequence reads: CASRPWTSGGAGEQFF. The DNA of the CDR3 is TGTGCCAGCAGACCGTGGACTAGCGGGGGGGCCGGGGAGCAGTTCTTC.

The table lists this clone with a count of one. The CDR3 bases are TGTGCCAGTAGATGGGGGGTTAGCAATCAGCCCCAGCATTTT. It codes for CASRWGVSNQPQHF. The chain uses TRBV19 and TRBJ1-5; D is perhaps TRBD1 (5 bases). The germline V gene has CDR1 LNHDA and CDR2 SQIVND (reference sequence). Trimming removed 6 bases at V and 0 bases at J, with 9 bases between. This CDR3 is built from 14 residues. Looking up the rest from reference TRBV19 and TRBJ1-5 gives the full variable domain: DGGITQSPKYLFRKEGQNVTLSCEQNLNHDAMYWYRQDPGQGLRLIYYSQIVNDFQKGDIAEGYSVSREKKESFPLTVTSAQKNPTAFYLCASRWGVSNQPQHFGDGTRLSIL.

This chain connects TRBV19 to TRBJ2-5; 10 bases align to TRBD2. The germline gives CDR1 LNHDA, CDR2 SQIVND (reference sequence). The CDR3 length is 15 residues. The trim removed 8 bases at V and 5 bases at J, leaving 11 bases unmatched. The CDR3 DNA follows: TGTGCCAGTCAGGCTAGCGGGAGTCGTAGGGAGACCCAGTACTTC. Translating it yields CASQASGSRRETQYF.

The V gene is TRBV7-3, the J gene TRBJ1-6, with D unclear. Germline CDR1 reads SGHTA; CDR2 reads FQGTGA. This CDR3 region has 14 residues. V dropped 5 bases and J dropped 7 bases, with 12 bases sitting between them. Here the CDR3 reads CASSLIPGNSPLHF. CDR3 coding DNA: TGTGCCAGCAGCCTGATCCCTGGCAATTCACCCCTCCACTTT.

The CDR3 coding sequence is TGCGCCAGCAGTCCCCAGGACAGGGATAGCAATCAGCCCCAGCATTTT. Protein sequence: CASSPQDRDSNQPQHF. The chain has TRBV10-1 and TRBJ1-5; 8 bases agree with TRBD1. This CDR3 has 16 residues. Germline CDR1 and CDR2: WNHNN and SYGVQD (reference sequence). The V gene end was trimmed by 5 bases and the J gene end by 0 bases; junction bases not matched to a gene: 6.

The rearrangement links TRBV13 to TRBJ1-2; no reliable D call. Germline CDR1 reads PRHDT; CDR2 reads FYEKMQ (reference sequence). The germline V and J ends were trimmed by 11 bases and 7 bases, with 23 bases remaining between them. This CDR3 has 14 residues. CDR3 sequence reads: CAVPEAEIIRGYTF. As DNA, the CDR3 is TGTGCCGTCCCAGAGGCAGAAATAATTCGTGGCTACACCTTC.

This chain connects TRBV7-9 to TRBJ2-7, with 8 nucleotides matching TRBD1. The CDR3 is made up of 14 amino acids. Per germline, CDR1 SEHNR and CDR2 FQNEAQ (reference sequence). Trimming removed 5 bases from V and 4 bases from J; junction bases left unmatched: 7. CDR3 protein: CASSPGTGPYEQYF. CDR3 bases: TGTGCCAGCAGCCCGGGGACAGGTCCTTACGAGCAGTACTTC.

The J gene is TRBJ1-6, the V gene TRBV6-5; possible D gene TRBD1, 6 bases. The CDR3 has 14 amino acids. In germline, CDR1 is MNHEY, CDR2 SVGAGI. V was shortened by 8 bases and J by 3 bases, with 11 bases between the two germline ends. The CDR3 sequence is CASSRDIYNSPLHF. CDR3 coding DNA: TGTGCCAGCTCCCGGGACATCTATAATTCACCCCTCCACTTT.

The rearrangement joins TRBV5-1 to TRBJ2-1; 10 bases are a match to TRBD2. Germline assignment: CDR1 SGHRS and CDR2 YFSETQ. This CDR3 spans 16 amino acids. Trimming removed 4 bases from V and 0 bases from J; junction bases left unmatched: 4. CDR3 sequence: CASSPSGSSSYNEQFF. The CDR3 DNA reads as TGCGCCAGCAGCCCTAGCGGGAGTAGCTCCTACAATGAGCAGTTCTTC.

The CDR3 sequence: CASSLSGGATDTQYF. The CDR3, as DNA: TGCGCCAGCAGCCTTAGCGGGGGGGCGACAGATACGCAGTATTTT. The chain employs TRBV5-1 and TRBJ2-3; 11 bases match TRBD2. Looked up from germline, CDR1 is SGHRS and CDR2 is YFSETQ. The CDR3 consists of 15 residues. The trim removed 4 bases at V and 3 bases at J, leaving 4 bases unmatched.

There are many counts of this clone. The rearrangement uses TRBV5-1 and TRBJ2-2; TRBD2 might be the D (5 bases). The ends were cut back, 4 bases at V and 0 bases at J, with 16 bases in the middle. The V gene's germline CDR1 is SGHRS and CDR2 YFSETQ. CDR3 length: 17 residues. CDR3 in amino acids: CASSAGGRTSNTGELFF. The CDR3 DNA is TGCGCCAGCAGCGCTGGTGGCCGGACTTCGAACACCGGGGAGCTGTTTTTT.

This chain uses TRBV28 with TRBJ2-2; the D is unclear. Germline-derived CDR1 and CDR2 are MDHEN and SYDVKM. Deletions cut 6 bases from V and 0 bases from J, with 11 bases between. The CDR3 is made up of 15 amino acids. CDR3 sequence reads: CASRGSYANTGELFF. The CDR3 DNA is TGTGCCAGCAGGGGCTCCTATGCGAACACCGGGGAGCTGTTTTTT.

This clone was picked up a small number of times. The J gene is TRBJ2-1, the V gene TRBV28, with D perhaps matching TRBD2 (5 bases). Germline V gene data show CDR1 as MDHEN and CDR2 as SYDVKM. The ends were cut back, 5 bases at V and 2 bases at J, with 13 bases in the middle. This CDR3 region has 15 residues. CDR3 residues: CASSLGLTPYNEQFF. Written as DNA, the CDR3 is TGTGCCAGCAGTCTAGGACTTACCCCCTACAATGAGCAGTTCTTC.

The chain carries TRBV7-8 and TRBJ2-3; D remains unclear. CDR1 SGHVS and CDR2 FQNEAQ come from the germline V gene. V gave up 5 bases and J gave up 0 bases, with 12 bases separating them. The CDR3 totals 15 residues. The CDR3 DNA reads TGTGCCAGCAGCCCTCCCCTTCCGAGCACAGATACGCAGTATTTT. This codes for CASSPPLPSTDTQYF.

The genes are TRBV5-1 and TRBJ2-7, with D maybe TRBD1 (7 bases). Germline V lookup: CDR1 SGHRS, CDR2 YFSETQ. The CDR3 extends over 14 amino acids. Deletions cut 5 bases from V and 1 base from J, with 13 bases between. The CDR3 sequence: CASRDQGGSYEQYF. CDR3 nucleotides: TGCGCCAGCAGGGACCAGGGGGGATCCTACGAGCAGTACTTC.

V and J are TRBV6-5 and TRBJ1-4, with D possibly TRBD1 on 5 matching bases. This CDR3 comprises 13 residues. V was trimmed by 8 bases and J by 6 bases, leaving 13 bases between them. Germline V gene data show CDR1 as MNHEY and CDR2 as SVGAGI. The CDR3 region has the DNA TGTGCCAGCCGTAGGGGAGCTGATGAAAAACTGTTTTTT. Its translation: CASRRGADEKLFF.

This sequence joins TRBV3-1 (or the pseudogene TRBV3-2) and TRBJ2-3; TRBD2 aligns across 8 bases. CDR3 size: 14 residues. The V gene's germline CDR1 is LGHDT and CDR2 YNNKEL (reference sequence). V trimming: 4 bases; J trimming: 6 bases; junction bases outside the gene matches: 6. CDR3 nucleotide sequence: TGTGCCAGCAGCCTAGGACTAGCTGGGGATACGCAGTATTTT. Translating gives CASSLGLAGDTQYF.

This chain connects TRBV11-3 to TRBJ2-1; D remains unclear. The CDR3 has 13 amino acids. The V and J ends lost 0 bases and 8 bases respectively, with 8 bases between them. CDR1 and CDR2 from the germline V gene are SGHNT and YENEEA. This CDR3 is CASSLESLDEQFF. The CDR3 nucleotides read TGTGCCAGCAGCTTAGAGTCCCTCGATGAGCAGTTCTTC.

This chain connects TRBV5-1 to TRBJ2-2, with TRBD2 matching over 7 bases. With V trimmed by 2 bases and J by 1 base, 5 bases remained unmatched. The CDR3 length is 16 residues. Germline-derived CDR1 and CDR2 are SGHRS and YFSETQ. The CDR3: CASSFPSGVNTGELFF. The CDR3 DNA reads as TGCGCCAGCAGCTTCCCCAGCGGGGTGAACACCGGGGAGCTGTTTTTT.

V is TRBV10-2 and J is TRBJ2-1, with 7 bases aligning to TRBD2. Per the germline V gene, CDR1 is WSHSY and CDR2 is SAAADI. The length of the CDR3 is 14 residues. V was clipped by 7 bases and J by 5 bases; unmatched bases: 8. The DNA of the CDR3 is TGCGCCAGCATCCTCACGGGGAGGGACAATGAGCAGTTCTTC. Protein sequence: CASILTGRDNEQFF.

The CDR3, as DNA: TGTGCCAGCAGCGCGGGACAGGGGATCACCGGGGAGCTGTTTTTT. Amino acid sequence: CASSAGQGITGELFF. The chain carries TRBV9 and TRBJ2-2; 10 positions agree with TRBD1. CDR1 is SGDLS, CDR2 YYNGEE, per germline. The CDR3 length is 15 residues. V lost 3 bases to trimming and J lost 4 bases; unmatched junction nucleotides: 3.

There are a few counts of this clone. The gene calls are TRBV27 and TRBJ1-2; D is undetermined. Germline CDR1 and CDR2: MNHEY and SMNVEV (reference sequence). The CDR3 runs 13 residues. V was cut by 2 bases and J by 7 bases, with 11 bases left in between. CDR3 in DNA: TGTGCCAGCAGTTTAAGTCGGAGGTTTGGCTACACCTTC. Amino acids: CASSLSRRFGYTF.

Notes on this clone: The sample holds other DNA sequences that translate to the same CDR3. V gene TRBV12-3 or TRBV12-4 combines with J gene TRBJ1-5; D call uncertain. Trimming took 3 bases from V and 3 from J, leaving 3 bases between them. This CDR3 region has 12 residues. The CDR3 reads CASSLVNQPQHF. CDR3 nucleotides: TGTGCCAGCAGTTTGGTCAATCAGCCCCAGCATTTT.

The chain couples TRBV28 to TRBJ1-5; TRBD1 is a possible D gene (6 bases). This CDR3 has 13 residues. The V gene lost 8 bases and the J gene lost 4 bases, with 12 bases spanning the gap. Germline loops: CDR1 MDHEN, CDR2 SYDVKM. The CDR3 nucleotides are TGTGCCAGCGTCCAGGGGTCGAATCAGCCCCAGCATTTT. Amino acids: CASVQGSNQPQHF.